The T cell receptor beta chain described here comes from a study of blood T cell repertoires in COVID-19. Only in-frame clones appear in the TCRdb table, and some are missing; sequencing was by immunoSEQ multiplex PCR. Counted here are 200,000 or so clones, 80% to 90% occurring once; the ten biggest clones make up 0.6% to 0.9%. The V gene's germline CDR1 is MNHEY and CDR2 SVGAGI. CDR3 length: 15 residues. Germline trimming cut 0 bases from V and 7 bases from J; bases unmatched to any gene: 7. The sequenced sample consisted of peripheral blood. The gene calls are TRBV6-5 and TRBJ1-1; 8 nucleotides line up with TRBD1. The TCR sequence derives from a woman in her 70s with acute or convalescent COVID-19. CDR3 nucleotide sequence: TGTGCCAGCAGTTACTCTAGGACAGGGACACTTGAAGCTTTCTTT. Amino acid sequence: CASSYSRTGTLEAFF.